This T cell receptor (beta chain) is drawn from a study of shared clonotypes between healthy human individuals. The CDR3 sequence is 16 residues long. Germline CDR1 is SQVTM and CDR2 is ANQGSEA. The V end was cut by 2 bases, the J end by 7 bases, with 21 bases between. Assay used: immunoSEQ multiplex PCR; TCRdb lists only in-frame clones, some missing. Of 470,000 or so clones listed, approximately 84% are singletons. This clonotype originated in a middle-aged woman in good health. Some clones in this sample may be carry-over from other donors' samples. The sequencing input was PBMCs. This rearrangement joins TRBV29-1 to TRBJ2-1; perhaps D is TRBD1 or TRBD2 (5 bases each). The CDR3 DNA follows: TGCAGCGTTGAATCCCCACTGGGGGAGAGGGGAAATGAGCAGTTCTTC. Encoded protein: CSVESPLGERGNEQFF.